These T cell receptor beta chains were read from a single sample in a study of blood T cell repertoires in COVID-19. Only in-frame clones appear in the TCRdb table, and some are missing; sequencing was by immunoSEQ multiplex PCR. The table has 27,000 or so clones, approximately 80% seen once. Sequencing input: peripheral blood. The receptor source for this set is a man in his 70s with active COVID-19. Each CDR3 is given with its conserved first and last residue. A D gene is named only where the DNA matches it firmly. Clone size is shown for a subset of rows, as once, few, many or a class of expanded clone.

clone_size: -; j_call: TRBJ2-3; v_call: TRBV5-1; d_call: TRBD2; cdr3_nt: TGCGCCACCAACGGCGGGGGGGCCGGGGATACGCAGTATTTT; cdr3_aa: CATNGGGAGDTQYF
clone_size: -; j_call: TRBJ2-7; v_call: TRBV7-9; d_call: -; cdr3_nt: TGTGCCAGCAGCTTACAGCGGAAACCCTACGAGCAGTACTTC; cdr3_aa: CASSLQRKPYEQYF
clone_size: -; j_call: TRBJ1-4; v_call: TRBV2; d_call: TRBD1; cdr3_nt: TGTGCCAGCAGGGCCCGGGACAGCCGGGAACTGTTTTTT; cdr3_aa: CASRARDSRELFF
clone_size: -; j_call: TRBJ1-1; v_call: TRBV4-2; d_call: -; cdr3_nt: TGTGCCAGCAGCCAAGATCCATTCTCGGGCGGGACTGAAGCTTTCTTT; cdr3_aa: CASSQDPFSGGTEAFF
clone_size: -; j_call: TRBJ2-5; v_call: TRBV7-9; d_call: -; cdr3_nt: TGTGCCAGCAGCCCGGACCGGGAGACGGAGACCCAGTACTTC; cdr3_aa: CASSPDRETETQYF
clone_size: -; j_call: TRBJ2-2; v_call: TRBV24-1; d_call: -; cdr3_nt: TGTGCCACCAGTGATACGACAGACACCGGGGAGCTGTTTTTT; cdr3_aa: CATSDTTDTGELFF
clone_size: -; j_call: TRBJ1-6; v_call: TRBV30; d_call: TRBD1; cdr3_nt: TGTGCCTGCCACAGGGGATCGGGTTCACCCCTCCACTTT; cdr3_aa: CACHRGSGSPLHF
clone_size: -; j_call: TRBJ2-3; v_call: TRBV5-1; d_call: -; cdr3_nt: TGCGCCAGCAGCTCAATCAATCCCACAGATACGCAGTATTTT; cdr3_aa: CASSSINPTDTQYF
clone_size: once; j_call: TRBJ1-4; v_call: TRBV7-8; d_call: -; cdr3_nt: TGTGCCAGCAGCCGCCAGGGGCTAAGGAATGAAAAACTGTTTTTT; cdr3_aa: CASSRQGLRNEKLFF
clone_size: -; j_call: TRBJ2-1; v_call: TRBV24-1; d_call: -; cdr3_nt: TGTGCCACCAGTGATTTGGCGGGGGCGGCCTACAATGAGCAGTTCTTC; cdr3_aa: CATSDLAGAAYNEQFF
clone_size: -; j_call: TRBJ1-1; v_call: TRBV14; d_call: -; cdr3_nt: TGTGCCAGCAGCCAAGATTATCCAGGGGTTATGAACACTGAAGCTTTCTTT; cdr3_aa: CASSQDYPGVMNTEAFF
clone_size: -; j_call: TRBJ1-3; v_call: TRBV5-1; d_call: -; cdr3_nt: TGCGCCAGCAGCTTTTCCAGCGGAGGAAACACCATATATTTT; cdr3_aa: CASSFSSGGNTIYF
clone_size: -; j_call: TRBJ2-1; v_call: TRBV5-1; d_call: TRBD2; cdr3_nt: TGCGCCAGCAGCACGGTAGCGGGACCCTACAATGAGCAGTTCTTC; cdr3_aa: CASSTVAGPYNEQFF
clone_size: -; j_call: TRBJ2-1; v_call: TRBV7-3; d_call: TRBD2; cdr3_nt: TGTGCCAGCAGCCTTAGCGGGGGGGTGTACAATGAGCAGTTCTTC; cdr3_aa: CASSLSGGVYNEQFF
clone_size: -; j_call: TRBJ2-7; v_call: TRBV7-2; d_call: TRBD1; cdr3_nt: TGTGCCAGCAGCTTAGTGGGGACAGGGGTCTTGGAGCAGTACTTC; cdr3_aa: CASSLVGTGVLEQYF